The present TCR beta chain was sequenced within a study of blood T cell repertoires in COVID-19 (TCRdb year 2020). Regarding the study in general: Samples from collaborators originated in the United States, Italy and Spain and spanned both the acute and convalescent phases of COVID-19. The repertoires were made available in a free public database intended to serve as a resource for research on the immune response to SARS-CoV-2. Nearly every sample came with metadata listing a de-identified subject ID, COVID-19 status, age in years and sex. Deeply sampled blood TCRbeta repertoires from subjects exposed to, actively infected with, or recovered from COVID-19 were included in the dataset. The samples were drawn from the first 160 participants of the ongoing ImmuneRACE study and from some 1,300 subjects provided by 6 global collaborators. The material from the prospective study consisted of cDNA or gDNA derived from T cells, B-cell-depleted T cells, or PBMCs. Where available, HLA class I and class II types were taken from metadata supplied by the sample provider and were not determined by assay-based typing. Broad study findings and their caveats: Clinical and demographic metadata were provided uncurated, with the amount varying by source and participant.

As to this clone: No antigen is known for it. There are no base qualities to consult, and no much larger clone falls within one base.

TCRbeta CDR3 regions were amplified from genomic DNA by means of the immunoSEQ Assay, a bias-controlled multiplex PCR. The paper's data handling went like this. The number of nucleated cells in each sample was estimated by amplification of reference gene primers within the assay. Sequence reads were collapsed and filtered to measure the absolute abundance of every unique TCRbeta CDR3 rearrangement. For each sample, productive Simpson clonality was calculated as the square root of Simpson's diversity index across productive rearrangements. TCRdb mirrors the immuneACCESS table, restricted to in-frame sequences. Some clones are absent from its copies; in checked studies, under half trace to an unresolved V gene, and the reason for the others is unknown. The DNA gave D and trimming, while V, J and clone size come from that table. The sample table shows around 130,000 clones, and 70% to 90% are seen once. The ten largest make up roughly 13% of the sample.

V lost 4 bases and J lost 0 bases; the stretch between them is 11 bases long. CDR1 and CDR2, looked up from the germline V gene, are SGHRS and YFSETQ. The CDR3 measures 15 amino acids from cysteine to phenylalanine. The read is trimmed to its CDR3 DNA, 45 bases read in frame from base 1. Each collaborating institution followed its own protocols to collect whole blood in K2EDTA tubes. For TCRbeta analysis, collaborators shipped samples in one of three forms: frozen whole blood, isolated PBMCs, or DNA extracted from either of those sample types. The chain joins TRBV5-1 to TRBJ2-1; a weak D assignment points to TRBD2 (6 bases agree). Sequences were obtained from peripheral blood. This TCR was recovered from a human donor in a cohort sampled during active COVID-19. Here is the DNA: TGCGCCAGCAGCCCGCCGCGGGACTCCTACAATGAGCAGTTCTTC. This yields the protein CASSPPRDSYNEQFF.